These T cell receptor beta chains were read from a single sample in a study of blood T cells in healthy people across ages. TCRdb reprocessed the 5' RACE reads via MiXCR and lists one record per CDR3 protein. The profile covers roughly 800,000 distinct CDR3 sequences, with 58% appearing a single time and around 20% taken by the ten largest. Sequences were obtained from blood. Receptor source: a man aged 25-45 years in good health. CDR3s leave out the opening cysteine and the closing phenylalanine or tryptophan.

TRBV7-2 | 11 | ANSFPPLETQY
TRBV28 | 12 | ASSLVGNYNEQY
TRBV29-1 | 12 | SVHLPSSYNEQF
TRBV6-2/TRBV6-3 | 16 | ASSSGTEGRAGQETQY
TRBV20-1 | 12 | SAGPSGGSNEQY
TRBV25-1 | 16 | ASSDRGTSGSSADTQY
TRBV20-1 | 12 | SVVTGQGVDEQY
TRBV3-1 | 13 | ASSQRVNSGNIQY
TRBV15 | 10 | ATSRVAGRQF
TRBV29-1 | 12 | SVEGRTGGNEQY
TRBV7-2 | 13 | ASSLVDQIAYEQY
TRBV11-2 | 12 | ASSRGASSYEQY
TRBV7-2 | 11 | ASRPPARDGYT
TRBV20-1 | 14 | SAKGQNDVWANVLT
TRBV12-3/TRBV12-4 | 13 | ASSLAGSAIHTQY
TRBV7-2 | 13 | ASSPRSSGSETQY
TRBV20-1 | 13 | SAPNTRDSLYGYT
TRBV20-1 | 13 | SARAQAGFSYEQY
TRBV7-6 | 12 | ASSLSGGPAEAF
TRBV20-1 | 16 | SAKFPGLAGAGADTQY
TRBV25-1 | 6 | ARDGYT
TRBV5-1 | 16 | ASSLPSGSHLSYNEQY
TRBV21-1 | 14 | ASSKGGQGISYEQY
TRBV7-9 | 13 | ASSESLTGYDTQY